This T cell receptor beta chain emerged from a study of T-cell reconstitution after alpha-beta-depleted transplantation in children. This sample's TCRbeta library carried unique molecular identifier barcodes. One entry per CDR3 protein, called by TCRdb with MiXCR from the PCR reads. The table has about 370,000 distinct CDR3 sequences, roughly 22% seen once. A few counts support this clonotype. The CDR3 runs 12 residues. The germline V gene encodes CDR1 SNHLY and CDR2 FYNNEI. V gave up 7 bases and J gave up 9 bases, with 13 bases separating them. The material was PBMCs from the stem cell graft donor, obtained from the stem cell graft. The gene calls are TRBV2 and TRBJ2-1, with D possibly matching TRBD2 (6 bases). This TCR was sampled from a human donor who donated a stem cell graft to a child with acute myeloid leukemia. The CDR3 sequence: CASNRRDGEQFF. The CDR3 coding sequence is TGTGCCAGCAACCGGCGGGATGGTGAGCAGTTCTTC.